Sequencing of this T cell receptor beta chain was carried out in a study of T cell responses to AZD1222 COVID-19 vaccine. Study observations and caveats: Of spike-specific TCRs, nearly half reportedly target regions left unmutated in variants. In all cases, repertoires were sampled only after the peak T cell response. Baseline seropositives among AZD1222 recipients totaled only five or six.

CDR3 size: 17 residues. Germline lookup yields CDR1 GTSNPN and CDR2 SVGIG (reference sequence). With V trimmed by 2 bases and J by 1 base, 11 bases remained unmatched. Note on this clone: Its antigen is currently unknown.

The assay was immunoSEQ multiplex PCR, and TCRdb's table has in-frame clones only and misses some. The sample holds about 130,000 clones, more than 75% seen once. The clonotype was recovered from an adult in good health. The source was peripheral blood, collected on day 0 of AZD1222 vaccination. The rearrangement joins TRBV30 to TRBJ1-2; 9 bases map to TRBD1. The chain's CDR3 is CAWSRQSGTGSNYGYTF. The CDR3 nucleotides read TGTGCCTGGAGTCGGCAATCAGGGACAGGGAGTAACTATGGCTACACCTTC.